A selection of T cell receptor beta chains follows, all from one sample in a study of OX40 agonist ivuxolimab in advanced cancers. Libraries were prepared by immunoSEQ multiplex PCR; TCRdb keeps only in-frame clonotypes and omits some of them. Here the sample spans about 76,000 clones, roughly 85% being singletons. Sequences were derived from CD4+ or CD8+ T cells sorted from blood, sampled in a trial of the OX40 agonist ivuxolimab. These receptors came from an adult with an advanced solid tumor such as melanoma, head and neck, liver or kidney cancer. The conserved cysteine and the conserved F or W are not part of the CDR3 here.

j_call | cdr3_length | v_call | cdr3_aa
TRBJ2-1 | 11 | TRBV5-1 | ASSLILGNEQF
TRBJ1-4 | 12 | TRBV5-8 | ASSTGVTNEKLF
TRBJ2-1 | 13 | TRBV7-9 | ASSLERFSYNEQF
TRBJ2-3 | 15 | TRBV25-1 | ASSDSVIAGGTDTQY
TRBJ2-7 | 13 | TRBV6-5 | ASTSGGARIYEQY
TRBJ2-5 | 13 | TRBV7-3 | ASSFSGEPGETQY
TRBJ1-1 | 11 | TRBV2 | ATRTGMNTEAF
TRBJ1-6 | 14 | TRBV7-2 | ASSLTGGTFRSPLH
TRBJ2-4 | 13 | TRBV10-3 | AIRAGGSAKNIQY
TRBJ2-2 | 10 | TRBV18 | ASQGDTGELF
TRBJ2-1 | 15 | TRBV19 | ASSAGTSGGFYNEQF
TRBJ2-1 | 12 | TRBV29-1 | SVEAGSIWNEQF
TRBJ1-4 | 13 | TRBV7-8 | ASSLALGGNEKLF
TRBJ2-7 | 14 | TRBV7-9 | ASSLGYVGISYEQY